This TCR beta chain was sequenced in a study of technical replicates of blood from a few donors. The method was immunoSEQ multiplex PCR; TCRdb's version includes in-frame clones alone and lacks a portion of them. The table includes over 50,000 clones, around 93% detected once. The CDR3 extends over 18 amino acids. Trimming shortened V by 8 bases and J by 5 bases, and 33 bases separated the two germline ends. Per germline, CDR1 SQVTM and CDR2 ANQGSEA. This sequence joins TRBV29-1 and TRBJ2-5, with D maybe TRBD1 (5 bases). Material for sequencing was PBMCs. The origin of this receptor is a human donor in good health. Some clones in this sample may be carry-over from other donors' samples. In DNA, the CDR3 is TGCAGCATGGCTGATCGGTACAGGCCCACTGCCAATTTCGAGACCCAGTACTTC. This encodes CSMADRYRPTANFETQYF.